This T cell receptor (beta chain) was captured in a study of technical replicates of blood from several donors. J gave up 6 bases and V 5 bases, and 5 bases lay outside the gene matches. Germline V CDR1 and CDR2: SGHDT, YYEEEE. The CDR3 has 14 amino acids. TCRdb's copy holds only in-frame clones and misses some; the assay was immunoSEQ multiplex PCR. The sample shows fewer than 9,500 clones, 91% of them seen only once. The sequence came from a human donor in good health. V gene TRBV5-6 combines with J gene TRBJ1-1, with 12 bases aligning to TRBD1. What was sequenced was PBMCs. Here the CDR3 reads CASRPGQGAAEAFF. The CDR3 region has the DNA TGTGCCAGCAGACCGGGACAGGGGGCGGCTGAAGCTTTCTTT.